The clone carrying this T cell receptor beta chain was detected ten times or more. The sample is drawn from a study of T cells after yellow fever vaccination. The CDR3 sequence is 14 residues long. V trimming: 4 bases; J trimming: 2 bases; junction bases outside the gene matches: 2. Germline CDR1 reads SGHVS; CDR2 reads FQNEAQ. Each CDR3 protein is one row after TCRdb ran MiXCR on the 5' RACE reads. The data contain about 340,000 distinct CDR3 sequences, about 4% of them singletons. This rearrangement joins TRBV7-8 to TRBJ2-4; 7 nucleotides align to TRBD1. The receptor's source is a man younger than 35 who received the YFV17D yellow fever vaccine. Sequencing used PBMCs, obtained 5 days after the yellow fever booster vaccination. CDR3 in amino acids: CASSSRGSKNIQYF. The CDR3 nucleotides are TGTGCCAGCAGCTCCAGGGGGTCCAAAAACATTCAGTACTTC.